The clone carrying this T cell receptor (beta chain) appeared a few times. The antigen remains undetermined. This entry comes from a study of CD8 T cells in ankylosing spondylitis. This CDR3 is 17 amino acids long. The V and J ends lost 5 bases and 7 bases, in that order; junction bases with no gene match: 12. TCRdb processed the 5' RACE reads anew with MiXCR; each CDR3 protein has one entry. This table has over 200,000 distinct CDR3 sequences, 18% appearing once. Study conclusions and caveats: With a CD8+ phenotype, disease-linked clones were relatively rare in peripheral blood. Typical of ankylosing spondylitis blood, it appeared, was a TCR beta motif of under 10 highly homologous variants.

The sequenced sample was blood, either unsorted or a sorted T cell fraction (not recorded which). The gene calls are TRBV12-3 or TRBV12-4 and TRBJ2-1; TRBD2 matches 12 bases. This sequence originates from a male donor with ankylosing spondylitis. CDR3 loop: CASSPPGLAGFPNEQFF. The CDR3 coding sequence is TGTGCCAGCAGTCCGCCGGGACTAGCGGGTTTTCCGAATGAGCAGTTCTTC.